What follows are 28 T cell receptor beta chains derived from one specimen sequenced in a study of blood T cell repertoires in COVID-19. The repertoire was sequenced with immunoSEQ multiplex PCR; TCRdb's copy has only in-frame clones and lacks some. There are about 210,000 clones in the sample; about 90% occur only once, and around 8.9% lies in the top ten. Sequenced: PBMCs or T cells enriched from blood (not recorded which). These receptors came from a woman aged 18-29 years who had recovered from COVID-19.

This clone was counted once. The V gene is TRBV5-6, the J gene TRBJ2-5, with TRBD2 identical over 7 bases. J gave up 5 bases and V 0 bases, and 4 bases lay outside the gene matches. This CDR3 is built from 14 residues. Germline values: CDR1 SGHDT, CDR2 YYEEEE. This CDR3 is CASSLGLAVETQYF. CDR3 DNA: TGTGCCAGCAGCTTGGGGCTAGCGGTGGAGACCCAGTACTTC.

The rearrangement uses TRBV18 and TRBJ2-7, with a weak D call TRBD2 (5 bases). V shed 2 bases and J shed 2 bases, with 13 bases lying between them. The germline gives CDR1 KGHSH, CDR2 LQKENI. This CDR3 spans 15 amino acids. The CDR3 region has the DNA TGTGCCAGCTCACCAGCGGGTCAGGCCACCTACGAGCAGTACTTC. Translation: CASSPAGQATYEQYF.

The chain carries TRBV6-5 and TRBJ2-1; 7 nucleotides match TRBD1. V shed 6 bases, J shed 4 bases, and the junction held 6 bases outside the gene matches. Germline assignment: CDR1 MNHEY and CDR2 SVGAGI. The CDR3 consists of 14 residues. The CDR3 here is CASRPGQLYNEQFF. The CDR3 DNA reads TGTGCCAGCAGGCCGGGACAGCTTTACAATGAGCAGTTCTTC.

The V and J genes are TRBV28 and TRBJ1-5; TRBD1 aligns across 9 bases. This CDR3 spans 16 amino acids. Germline trimming cut 7 bases from V and 0 bases from J; bases unmatched to any gene: 7. CDR1 is MDHEN and CDR2 is SYDVKM in the germline V gene. The CDR3 here is CASKTGQGHSNQPQHF. The CDR3 nucleotides are TGTGCCAGCAAGACGGGACAGGGCCATAGCAATCAGCCCCAGCATTTT.

This clone came up a few times. This chain links TRBV6-5 with TRBJ2-7; 8 positions match TRBD2. V gave up 10 bases and J gave up 6 bases; unmatched junction bases: 14. The CDR3 sequence is 14 residues long. From germline, CDR1 is MNHEY and CDR2 SVGAGI. The CDR3 loop is CATQAGVETSEQYF. The CDR3 DNA is TGTGCCACACAAGCGGGGGTGGAAACCAGCGAGCAGTACTTC.

The chain has TRBV24-1 and TRBJ1-5, with D possibly being TRBD1 (5 bases). CDR1 and CDR2 (germline): KGHDR, SFDVKD. The CDR3 totals 14 residues. The V gene lost 6 bases and the J gene lost 3 bases, with 11 bases spanning the gap. The DNA for the CDR3 is TGTGCCACCAGTCCCAGGGTCCTCAATCAGCCCCAGCATTTT. Its protein is CATSPRVLNQPQHF.

V gene TRBV3-1 (or the pseudogene TRBV3-2) combines with J gene TRBJ2-3; 9 positions agree with TRBD2. Germline V gene lookup returns CDR1 LGHDT and CDR2 YNNKEL (reference sequence). V dropped 7 bases and J dropped 2; count of bases not matched to a gene: 4. This CDR3 is built from 14 residues. The CDR3 loop reads CASKAGGATDTQYF. The CDR3 bases are TGTGCCAGCAAGGCGGGGGGGGCCACAGATACGCAGTATTTT.

The rearrangement joins TRBV3-1 (or the pseudogene TRBV3-2) to TRBJ2-3; tentatively, D is TRBD1 (6 bases). The germline gives CDR1 LGHDT, CDR2 YNNKEL (reference sequence). Trimming removed 4 bases at V and 4 bases at J, with 15 bases between. The CDR3 consists of 15 residues. CDR3 sequence reads: CASSLVQGSADTQYF. CDR3 bases: TGTGCCAGCAGCCTCGTGCAGGGGTCCGCAGATACGCAGTATTTT.

This clone was counted a single time. V gene TRBV2 combines with J gene TRBJ1-2; 8 bases are a match to TRBD1. This CDR3 contains 14 residues. Germline CDR1 SNHLY, CDR2 FYNNEI. J lost 1 base, V lost 7 bases, and 5 bases had no gene match. The CDR3 DNA is TGTGCCAGCATCAGGGGGCCCATTAACTATGGCTACACCTTC. Protein: CASIRGPINYGYTF.

This rearrangement joins TRBV2 to TRBJ2-3; 7 bases line up with TRBD1. In germline, CDR1 is SNHLY, CDR2 FYNNEI. The CDR3 runs 14 residues. V lost 6 bases to trimming and J lost 4 bases; unmatched junction nucleotides: 7. CDR3 nucleotide sequence: TGTGCCAGCAGGACAGGGAATGGCGCAGATACGCAGTATTTT. It specifies CASRTGNGADTQYF.

The chain couples TRBV18 to TRBJ1-2; the D gene is possibly TRBD1 (6 bases). Germline V gene data show CDR1 as KGHSH and CDR2 as LQKENI. Trimming removed 4 bases at V and 0 bases at J, with 18 bases between. This CDR3 contains 17 residues. CDR3 DNA: TGTGCCAGCTCACTAAAAGGGACATTGAAAGCTAACTATGGCTACACCTTC. It encodes CASSLKGTLKANYGYTF.

The chain is built from TRBV12-3 or TRBV12-4 and TRBJ1-1, with 8 bases matching TRBD1. The CDR3 extends over 13 amino acids. The ends lost 5 bases at V and 6 bases at J; junction bases unmatched: 5. CDR3 coding DNA: TGTGCCAGCAGTAATACAGGGGGATCTGAAGCTTTCTTT. Translated, it gives CASSNTGGSEAFF.

The rearrangement links TRBV28 to TRBJ1-1; D not certain. V was cut by 2 bases and J by 1 base, with 11 bases left in between. The CDR3 totals 15 residues. Germline lookup yields CDR1 MDHEN and CDR2 SYDVKM. The CDR3 sequence: CASSLAAVPNTEAFF. The CDR3, as DNA: TGTGCCAGCAGTTTAGCAGCGGTCCCGAACACTGAAGCTTTCTTT.

The rearrangement joins TRBV5-1 to TRBJ1-1; 8 nucleotides agree with TRBD1. The CDR3 runs to 15 residues. V trimming: 4 bases; J trimming: 4 bases; junction bases outside the gene matches: 9. CDR1 is SGHRS and CDR2 is YFSETQ in the germline V gene. CDR3: CASSPRTGQVTEAFF. The CDR3 coding sequence is TGCGCCAGCAGCCCCCGAACGGGACAGGTCACTGAAGCTTTCTTT.

This clone appeared once. Mismatch with germline at one junction end may stem from a read error. The V call is TRBV5-6, the J call TRBJ1-2; 10 positions agree with TRBD1. CDR1 is SGHDT, CDR2 YYEEEE, per germline. CDR3 length: 11 amino acids. CDR3 DNA: TGTGCCAGCAGCTTCCGACAGGGGGCCCACTTC. It is translated as CASSFRQGAHF. Full variable domain (remainder filled in from reference TRBV5-6 and TRBJ1-2): DAGVTQSPTHLIKTRGQQVTLRCSPKSGHDTVSWYQQALGQGPQFIFQYYEEEERQRGNFPDRFSGHQFPNYSSELNVNALLLGDSALYLCASSFRQGAHFGSGTRLTVV.

The J gene is TRBJ2-5, the V gene TRBV6-5; TRBD1 matches 10 bases. After removal of 5 bases from V and 4 bases from J, the junction contained 7 bases not matched to a gene. Germline V CDR1 and CDR2: MNHEY, SVGAGI. The CDR3 runs to 15 residues. In nucleotides, the CDR3 is TGTGCCAGCAGTCTAGACAGGGGGCGAGGAGAGACCCAGTACTTC. Amino acid sequence: CASSLDRGRGETQYF.

This chain uses TRBV6-1 with TRBJ1-4; 7 bases are a match to TRBD1. The germline V gene encodes CDR1 MNHNS and CDR2 SASEGT. The CDR3 covers 14 residues. V gave up 3 bases and J gave up 8 bases; unmatched junction bases: 6. CDR3 protein: CASSDFGTEEKLFF. CDR3 nucleotide sequence: TGTGCCAGCAGTGATTTTGGGACAGAAGAAAAACTGTTTTTT.

The rearrangement joins TRBV29-1 to TRBJ1-4; 8 bases map to TRBD1. Germline V CDR1 and CDR2: SQVTM, ANQGSEA. This CDR3 comprises 13 residues. The V segment lost 8 bases and the J segment 6 bases; nucleotides outside the gene matches: 8. This CDR3 reads CSTRTGGHEKLFF. The CDR3 nucleotides read TGCAGCACCAGAACAGGGGGTCATGAAAAACTGTTTTTT.

CDR3 DNA: TGTGCCAGCAGCCTATACACAGGGGGCCCAGAGACCCAGTACTTC. Its protein product is CASSLYTGGPETQYF. V and J are TRBV25-1 and TRBJ2-5, with 9 bases identical to TRBD1. Germline assignment: CDR1 MGHDK and CDR2 SYGVNS. J was trimmed by 4 bases and V by 6 bases; bases with no gene match: 9. This CDR3 spans 15 amino acids.

This clone appeared once. This chain joins TRBV6-5 and TRBJ2-7; possible D gene TRBD2, 6 bases. The CDR3 length is 13 residues. Germline V gene data show CDR1 as MNHEY and CDR2 as SVGAGI. Trimming cost V 4 bases and J 6 bases, with 13 bases left between them. This CDR3 reads CASSSLAAGEQYF. The CDR3, as DNA: TGTGCCAGCAGTTCCTTGGCAGCGGGCGAGCAGTACTTC.

The chain couples TRBV28 to TRBJ1-5, with 9 bases matching TRBD1. Germline CDR1 and CDR2: MDHEN and SYDVKM. V gave up 4 bases and J gave up 3 bases; unmatched junction bases: 10. CDR3 length: 17 amino acids. CDR3 sequence reads: CASSSHDGTGNNQPQHF. The CDR3 nucleotides are TGTGCCAGCAGTTCGCATGATGGGACAGGGAACAATCAGCCCCAGCATTTT.

CDR3 DNA sequence: TGTGCCAGCAGTTTGGCCGTTTATAGCAATCAGCCCCAGCATTTT. It specifies CASSLAVYSNQPQHF. This chain uses TRBV28 with TRBJ1-5; D gene uncertain. Germline CDR1 MDHEN, CDR2 SYDVKM. The V gene lost 3 bases and the J gene lost 0 bases, with 9 bases spanning the gap. The CDR3 is made up of 15 amino acids.

V usage is TRBV6-1 and J usage is TRBJ1-6; D uncertain. Trimming left V 3 bases short and J 5 bases short, with 11 bases between. Per germline, CDR1 MNHNS and CDR2 SASEGT. The CDR3 length is 15 residues. Here the CDR3 reads CASSEREGNNSPLHF. The CDR3 DNA reads as TGTGCCAGCAGTGAGAGGGAAGGAAATAATTCACCCCTCCACTTT.

This chain connects TRBV25-1 to TRBJ1-4, with D unresolved. Trimming left V 4 bases short and J 5 bases short, with 8 bases between. The germline gives CDR1 MGHDK, CDR2 SYGVNS. This CDR3 is built from 13 residues. In DNA, the CDR3 is TGTGCCAGCAGTGTACCGGAGAATGAAAAACTGTTTTTT. Protein sequence: CASSVPENEKLFF.

This clone has just a few counts. The sample holds other DNA sequences that translate to the same CDR3. This chain connects TRBV4-1 to TRBJ1-1, with 10 bases identical to TRBD1. CDR1 MGHRA and CDR2 YSYEKL come from the germline V gene. The V segment lost 3 bases and the J segment 3 bases; nucleotides outside the gene matches: 4. The CDR3 runs 15 residues. The CDR3 DNA follows: TGCGCCAGCAGCCACTCCGGGACAGGGGACACTGAAGCTTTCTTT. It yields the protein CASSHSGTGDTEAFF.

The chain joins TRBV7-8 to TRBJ2-5, with a weak D call TRBD1 (5 bases). V was shortened by 1 base and J by 3 bases, with 15 bases between the two germline ends. There are 16 residues in the CDR3. Germline lookup yields CDR1 SGHVS and CDR2 FQNEAQ. The CDR3 region has the DNA TGTGCCAGCAGCTTAGGGTTTGGAACAGGTGAAGAGACCCAGTACTTC. Translation gives CASSLGFGTGEETQYF.

J is TRBJ2-1 and V is TRBV4-1; the match to TRBD1 covers 7 bases. J gave up 2 bases and V 5 bases, and 6 bases lay outside the gene matches. Germline CDR1 and CDR2: MGHRA and YSYEKL. The CDR3 consists of 15 residues. The DNA for the CDR3 is TGCGCCAGCAGCTACAGGGGCCCTACCTACAATGAGCAGTTCTTC. It specifies CASSYRGPTYNEQFF.

This chain connects TRBV27 to TRBJ2-7, with D unclear. V was shortened by 7 bases and J by 0 bases, with 4 bases between the two germline ends. CDR1 MNHEY and CDR2 SMNVEV come from the germline V gene (reference sequence). The CDR3 has 11 residues. The DNA of the CDR3 is TGTGCCAGCATCCTCTCCTACGAGCAGTACTTC. Its translation: CASILSYEQYF.